The 4 T cell receptor beta chains in this list originate from one sample, sequenced in a study of shared clonotypes between healthy human individuals. Here immunoSEQ multiplex PCR was the method, and the copy in TCRdb shows in-frame clones only, minus some. This table has roughly 500,000 clones, about 84% appearing once. The sequenced material came from PBMCs. These receptors all stem from a middle-aged woman in good health. Some clones in this sample may be carry-over from other donors' samples.

Remarks on this clone: Other nucleotide sequences from this sample produce the same CDR3. The J gene is TRBJ1-1, the V gene TRBV9, with D unresolved. Germline V CDR1 and CDR2: SGDLS, YYNGEE. This CDR3 has 13 amino acids. V shed 0 bases and J shed 0 bases, with 3 bases lying between them. The CDR3 is CASSVALNTEAFF. CDR3 DNA sequence: TGTGCCAGCAGCGTAGCCTTGAACACTGAAGCTTTCTTT.

This clone was seen only a few times. A far larger clone is a single base away, which makes a read error likely. In DNA, the CDR3 is TGTGCCTGGAGCACCGTACAGAATCAGCCCCAGCATTTT. Amino acid sequence: CAWSTVQNQPQHF. The V call is TRBV30, the J call TRBJ1-5; D ambiguous. The CDR3 loop spans 13 amino acids. V was cut by 3 bases and J by 4 bases, with 10 bases left in between. Germline CDR1 GTSNPN, CDR2 SVGIG (reference sequence). Full variable domain (outside the CDR3, taken from reference TRBV30 and TRBJ1-5): SQTIHQWPATLVQPVGSPLSLECTVEGTSNPNLYWYRQAAGRGLQLLFYSVGIGQISSEVPQNLSASRPQDRQFILSSKKLLLSDSGFYLCAWSTVQNQPQHFGDGTRLSIL.

The CDR3 DNA follows: TGTGCCAGCTCACCACAACTAGCGGGGTTCACCGGGGAGCTGTTTTTT. Protein product: CASSPQLAGFTGELFF. This chain uses TRBV18 with TRBJ2-2, with 10 bases lining up with TRBD2. The CDR3 covers 16 residues. Germline CDR1 KGHSH, CDR2 LQKENI. The junction had 3 bases not matched to a gene; V was cut back by 1 base and J by 4 bases.

The chain employs TRBV9 and TRBJ2-7; 8 bases line up with TRBD1. V was clipped by 4 bases and J by 7 bases; unmatched bases: 7. Germline values: CDR1 SGDLS, CDR2 YYNGEE. CDR3 length equals 13 residues. Written as DNA, the CDR3 is TGTGCCAGCAGCTCCACAGGGGGAAGGGAGCAGTACTTC. Its protein is CASSSTGGREQYF. Variable domain in full (rest from reference TRBV9 and TRBJ2-7): DSGVTQTPKHLITATGQRVTLRCSPRSGDLSVYWYQQSLDQGLQFLIQYYNGEERAKGNILERFSAQQFPDLHSELNLSSLELGDSALYFCASSSTGGREQYFGPGTRLTVT.